Presented here are 28 T cell receptor beta chains from one specimen sequenced in a study of T cells expressing NK-cell markers (dated by TCRdb to about 2020). Receptor amplification or capture employed 5' RACE. Sequencing was carried out with an Illumina HiSeq 2000. Through TCRdb reprocessing, the reads give one entry per CDR3 protein sequence; DNA is omitted. The record for this sample contains roughly 120,000 distinct CDR3 sequences. The ten largest make up approximately 17% of the sample. Source material: blood T cells: a sorted CD56 or NKG2C T cell subset, CD4+ or CD8+ T cells, or bulk PBMC T cells (not recorded which). The receptors shown here come from a woman aged 18 to 69 in good health.

The CDR3 here is CASSLGTDPDTQYF. This sequence joins TRBV12-3 or TRBV12-4 and TRBJ2-3. The CDR3 is 14 amino acids.

The CDR3 loop is CASTSTGQAVYNEQFF. The chain combines TRBV19 with TRBJ2-1; TCRdb selects TRBD1, and the lack of DNA leaves this call unchecked. Looked up from germline, CDR1 is LNHDA and CDR2 is SQIVND (reference sequence). The CDR3 is 16 residues long.

V and J are TRBV5-4 and TRBJ2-3; the TRBD2 assignment by TCRdb is unverifiable without DNA. Looked up from germline, CDR1 is SGHNT and CDR2 is YYREEE (reference sequence). This CDR3 region has 16 residues. CDR3 sequence: CATKILRGYTEDTQYF.

The chain employs TRBV13 and TRBJ1-1; without DNA, the TCRdb call of TRBD1 cannot be checked. CDR1 is PRHDT and CDR2 is FYEKMQ in the germline V gene (reference sequence). CDR3 length: 15 amino acids. The CDR3 sequence: CASSPPAGGYTEAFF.

The genes are TRBV29-1 and TRBJ2-1. The germline V gene encodes CDR1 SQVTM and CDR2 ANQGSEA. The CDR3 has 14 residues. The CDR3 sequence is CSVPDLTAYNEQFF.

The rearrangement joins TRBV6-1 to TRBJ2-1. The CDR3 covers 13 residues. Germline V gene data show CDR1 as MNHNS and CDR2 as SASEGT. CDR3 sequence: CASRSESYNEQFF.

This chain uses TRBV7-9 with TRBJ2-7. Per germline, CDR1 SEHNR and CDR2 FQNEAQ (reference sequence). The CDR3 is 12 residues long. CDR3: CASSLTSYEQYF.

This chain joins TRBV12-3 or TRBV12-4 and TRBJ2-3; without DNA, the TCRdb call of TRBD1 cannot be checked. The CDR3 contains 17 residues. CDR3: CASSPETGQAGTDTQYF.

CDR3: CASSLVGQGGNSPLHF. The chain couples TRBV5-5 to TRBJ1-6; TCRdb lists TRBD1, though no DNA is available to test this call. CDR1 and CDR2 from the germline V gene are SGHKS and YYEKEE (reference sequence). The CDR3 has 16 residues.

The V and J genes are TRBV20-1 and TRBJ2-7; lacking DNA, the TRBD2 call made by TCRdb goes unchecked. CDR1 is DFQATT, CDR2 SNEGSKA, per germline (reference sequence). The CDR3 extends over 14 amino acids. This CDR3 reads CSALAGGDVLEQYF.

This chain uses TRBV5-1 with TRBJ2-5; TCRdb returns TRBD1, unconfirmable since there is no DNA. Germline loops: CDR1 SGHRS, CDR2 YFSETQ. This CDR3 region has 14 residues. CDR3 in amino acids: CASSSTGAVETQYF.

The gene calls are TRBV25-1 and TRBJ1-1; TCRdb gives TRBD1 as the D gene, but with no DNA this cannot be confirmed. This CDR3 has 12 residues. Germline CDR1 is MGHDK and CDR2 is SYGVNS. The CDR3 is CASRDRGTEAFF.

J is TRBJ2-5 and V is TRBV7-8; with no DNA, the TCRdb D assignment of TRBD1 cannot be verified. Germline values: CDR1 SGHVS, CDR2 FQNEAQ. The length of the CDR3 is 16 residues. CDR3 region: CASSRTLQGKEETQYF.

The chain joins TRBV28 to TRBJ2-5; TCRdb returns TRBD2, unconfirmable since there is no DNA. The CDR3 runs 14 residues. The V gene's germline CDR1 is MDHEN and CDR2 SYDVKM. The CDR3 here is CASSLGLAGETQYF.

CDR3 sequence: CASSEPLNTEAFF. The V gene is TRBV7-9, the J gene TRBJ1-1; lacking DNA, the TRBD1 call made by TCRdb goes unchecked. Germline assignment: CDR1 SEHNR and CDR2 FQNEAQ (reference sequence). This CDR3 comprises 13 residues.

The rearrangement joins TRBV12-2 to TRBJ1-4. TRBV12-2 is an annotated pseudogene. The CDR3 runs 14 residues. The CDR3: CASRQKDPNEKLFF.

The chain carries TRBV10-3 and TRBJ2-1; absent DNA, TCRdb's TRBD1 call cannot be checked. CDR1 ENHRY and CDR2 SYGVKD come from the germline V gene. The CDR3 has 14 amino acids. The chain's CDR3 is CAISLGQGYNEQFF.

The chain uses TRBV24-1 and TRBJ2-3; TCRdb outputs TRBD2, but without DNA this stays unchecked. The CDR3 is 13 amino acids. CDR1 is KGHDR, CDR2 SFDVKD, per germline. This CDR3 reads CATGTRDLDTQYF.

This chain uses TRBV6-1 with TRBJ2-3; TCRdb calls TRBD2, which cannot be checked without DNA. The CDR3 has 17 amino acids. Germline lookup yields CDR1 MNHNS and CDR2 SASEGT. The CDR3 reads CASSVLAGALNTDTQYF.

The rearrangement joins TRBV4-3 to TRBJ1-3. The CDR3 totals 15 residues. Per germline, CDR1 LGHNA and CDR2 YSLEER. This CDR3 reads CASSPGGGSGNTIYF.

The chain recombines TRBV5-1 with TRBJ2-2; without DNA, the TCRdb call of TRBD2 cannot be checked. Looked up from germline, CDR1 is SGHRS and CDR2 is YFSETQ. The CDR3 runs 13 residues. Here the CDR3 reads CASWETNTGELFF.

The chain is built from TRBV4-2 and TRBJ2-1; TCRdb gives TRBD1 as the D gene, but with no DNA this cannot be confirmed. Germline CDR1 reads LGHNA; CDR2 reads YNFKEQ. The CDR3 length is 15 residues. CDR3: CASSQVRGPYNEQFF.

The gene calls are TRBV21-1 and TRBJ1-1. TRBV21-1 is recorded as a pseudogene. The CDR3 spans 14 residues. The CDR3 sequence is CASNRPREDTEAFF.

V usage is TRBV12-3 or TRBV12-4 and J usage is TRBJ2-2; no DNA is available, so the TRBD2 call from TCRdb remains unchecked. The CDR3 loop spans 15 amino acids. CDR3 residues: CAIPERRGNTGELFF.

The chain has TRBV18 and TRBJ2-5; TCRdb lists TRBD2, though no DNA is available to test this call. The germline V gene encodes CDR1 KGHSH and CDR2 LQKENI. The CDR3 sequence is 14 residues long. The CDR3 protein is CASSPGLERETQYF.

This chain connects TRBV15 to TRBJ2-1; TCRdb proposes TRBD1, but this gene call is untestable without DNA. Germline V lookup: CDR1 LNHNV, CDR2 YYDKDF (reference sequence). The CDR3 has 20 amino acids. CDR3 region: CATSSRDREPVVPTYNEQFF.

The genes are TRBV9 and TRBJ2-5; without DNA, the TCRdb call of TRBD1 cannot be checked. Per germline, CDR1 SGDLS and CDR2 YYNGEE. The CDR3 has 15 amino acids. CDR3 amino acids: CASNVIGTGQETQYF.

This rearrangement joins TRBV6-4 to TRBJ2-2; as DNA is missing, the TRBD1 call by TCRdb cannot be tested. This CDR3 spans 15 amino acids. Germline CDR1 reads MRHNA; CDR2 reads SNTAGT. CDR3 loop: CASSTGQGTSGELFF.